The T cell receptor beta chain described here comes from a study of response to subunit inactivated influenza vaccine. Concerning this clonotype itself: The target antigen is unknown.

One entry per CDR3 protein results from TCRdb running MiXCR on the RT-PCR reads. Among a few hundred thousand distinct CDR3 sequences, roughly 7.6% were seen once, and the ten largest hold around 13%. Germline values: CDR1 DFQATT, CDR2 SNEGSKA (reference sequence). V lost 3 bases, J lost 0 bases, and 9 bases lay in between. CDR3 size: 13 residues. General observations from the study: Authors proposed each seasonal influenza vaccination draws in few new T cells.

This chain uses TRBV20-1 with TRBJ2-7; D is undetermined. The sequencing used PBMCs from blood, collected roughly 24 months after vaccination. This TCR came from a man in his fifties or sixties who received an inactivated influenza vaccine. The CDR3 loop reads CSARPGYSYEQYF. CDR3 nucleotides: TGCAGTGCTAGGCCCGGGTACTCCTACGAGCAGTACTTC.